The 27 T cell receptor beta chains below come from one sample, sequenced in a study of T cell responses to AZD1222 COVID-19 vaccine. The table came from immunoSEQ multiplex PCR; TCRdb's copy has only in-frame clones and leaves some out. The sample lists tens of thousands of clones, roughly 80% occurring once. Sequencing was performed on peripheral blood, taken 28 days after the second AZD1222 dose. Receptors originate from an adult who received the AZD1222 COVID-19 vaccine.

Remarks on this clone: The junction departs from germline at one end; a sequencing error may be responsible. This chain uses TRBV7-7 with TRBJ1-3; D not certain. The CDR3 runs to 17 residues. Germline V gives CDR1 SSHAT, CDR2 FNYEAQ (reference sequence). Here the CDR3 reads CASSLVLGFISGNTIYF. As DNA, the CDR3 is TGTGCTAGCAGCTTAGTTCTGGGGTTTATCTCTGGAAACACCATATATTTT.

V and J are TRBV12-3 or TRBV12-4 and TRBJ1-1, with D unresolved. V lost 1 base to trimming and J lost 9 bases, with 12 bases between them. This CDR3 region has 13 residues. Written as DNA, the CDR3 is TGTGCCAGCAGTTTAGTTCCCGAAACAAAAGCTTTCTTT. It specifies CASSLVPETKAFF.

The rearrangement links TRBV7-2 to TRBJ1-6; TRBD1 matches 8 bases. Looked up from germline, CDR1 is SGHTA and CDR2 is FQGNSA. V was clipped by 4 bases and J by 6 bases; unmatched bases: 8. This CDR3 is built from 16 residues. The CDR3 region has the DNA TGTGCCAGCAGCTCCTCCGGGACAGGTGTTAATTCACCCCTCCACTTT. This codes for CASSSSGTGVNSPLHF.

The gene calls are TRBV18 and TRBJ1-2, with D perhaps matching TRBD1 (6 bases). V lost 6 bases and J lost 6, with 17 bases in between. CDR1 KGHSH and CDR2 LQKENI come from the germline V gene. This CDR3 region has 14 residues. This chain's CDR3 is CASSPVGGADGYTF. CDR3 DNA: TGTGCCAGCTCCCCGGTGGGGGGCGCGGATGGCTACACCTTC.

This chain joins TRBV20-1 and TRBJ2-3; the match to TRBD2 covers 7 bases. This CDR3 is built from 11 residues. Looked up from germline, CDR1 is DFQATT and CDR2 is SNEGSKA (reference sequence). The junction had 8 bases not matched to a gene; V was cut back by 5 bases and J by 12 bases. The CDR3 DNA reads as TGCAGTGCTGGGGGGGGAGGCAGCCAGTATTTT. This gives the protein CSAGGGGSQYF.

This clone appeared a single time. The gene calls are TRBV5-4 and TRBJ2-4; TRBD1 matches at 7 bases. Germline V gene data show CDR1 as SGHNT and CDR2 as YYREEE (reference sequence). This CDR3 is 18 amino acids long. V lost 4 bases to trimming and J lost 2 bases; unmatched junction nucleotides: 15. The CDR3: CASSPRTLDRASKNIQYF. The CDR3 DNA is TGTGCCAGCAGCCCTAGAACGCTTGACAGGGCGTCCAAAAACATTCAGTACTTC.

The genes are TRBV12-3 or TRBV12-4 and TRBJ1-1; 8 bases match TRBD1. V lost 6 bases, J lost 3 bases, and 3 bases stayed unmatched. The length of the CDR3 is 13 residues. For the CDR3, the DNA is TGTGCCAGCAGGACAGGGGTGGACACTGAAGCTTTCTTT. Translated, it gives CASRTGVDTEAFF.

The chain employs TRBV27 and TRBJ1-1; D is perhaps TRBD1 (6 bases). The V gene lost 6 bases and the J gene lost 3 bases, with 29 bases spanning the gap. In germline, CDR1 is MNHEY, CDR2 SMNVEV (reference sequence). CDR3 length equals 19 residues. CDR3 residues: CASSSDTGQIGVLDTEAFF. The CDR3 bases are TGTGCCAGCAGCAGCGACACGGGACAAATTGGGGTACTTGACACTGAAGCTTTCTTT.

The CDR3 sequence: CASSPGTLHF. The CDR3 DNA reads as TGTGCCAGCAGTCCGGGGACCCTCCACTTT. The gene calls are TRBV2 and TRBJ1-6; D gene ambiguous. This CDR3 spans 10 amino acids. Germline CDR1 reads SNHLY; CDR2 reads FYNNEI. V dropped 5 bases and J dropped 14 bases, with 7 bases sitting between them.

The chain carries TRBV7-9 and TRBJ2-7; no firm D call. There are 15 residues in the CDR3. CDR1 is SEHNR and CDR2 is FQNEAQ in the germline V gene (reference sequence). Trimming stripped 1 base from V and 0 bases from J, with 10 bases between. The CDR3 DNA follows: TGTGCCAGCAGCTTAGGCAGCTTGAGCTCCTACGAGCAGTACTTC. It translates to CASSLGSLSSYEQYF. Full variable domain (remainder filled in from reference TRBV7-9 and TRBJ2-7): DTGVSQNPRHKITKRGQNVTFRCDPISEHNRLYWYRQTLGQGPEFLTYFQNEAQLEKSRLLSDRFSAERPKGSFSTLEIQRTEQGDSAMYLCASSLGSLSSYEQYFGPGTRLTVT.

This chain connects TRBV9 to TRBJ2-2; D unclear. Germline lookup yields CDR1 SGDLS and CDR2 YYNGEE. V gave up 0 bases and J gave up 6 bases, with 6 bases separating them. This CDR3 region has 13 residues. The CDR3 DNA is TGTGCCAGCAGCGTAGTGGGTTCCGGGGAGCTGTTTTTT. Translated, it gives CASSVVGSGELFF.

J is TRBJ2-1 and V is TRBV7-9; D ambiguous. The CDR3 contains 12 residues. Germline V gene data show CDR1 as SEHNR and CDR2 as FQNEAQ (reference sequence). Trimming stripped 2 bases from V and 8 bases from J, with 7 bases between. The CDR3 coding sequence is TGTGCCAGCAGCTTATCCCAGTATGAGCAGTTCTTC. Its translation: CASSLSQYEQFF.

This clone came up a few times. The chain couples TRBV2 to TRBJ2-2, with D possibly being TRBD2 (5 bases). Trimming removed 7 bases from V and 8 bases from J, with 8 bases in between. The germline CDR1 and CDR2 sequences are SNHLY and FYNNEI. CDR3 length equals 11 residues. The CDR3 DNA is TGTGCCAGCACCGTAGCGGGGGAGCTGTTTTTT. This encodes CASTVAGELFF.

The genes are TRBV4-1 and TRBJ2-1; unclear D gene. Trimming left V 0 bases short and J 2 bases short, with 11 bases between. The CDR3 has 16 amino acids. Germline-derived CDR1 and CDR2 are MGHRA and YSYEKL. As DNA, the CDR3 is TGCGCCAGCAGCCAAGATCCTAGTCGTACCTACAATGAGCAGTTCTTC. Encoded protein: CASSQDPSRTYNEQFF.

This sequence joins TRBV30 and TRBJ1-2; D call uncertain. The CDR3 is 12 residues long. Deletions cut 1 base from V and 8 bases from J, with 11 bases between. The germline V gene encodes CDR1 GTSNPN and CDR2 SVGIG (reference sequence). CDR3 residues: CAWSESGPGYTF. The CDR3 nucleotides are TGTGCCTGGAGTGAGAGTGGCCCGGGCTACACCTTC.

This clone appeared once. J is TRBJ1-1 and V is TRBV19; no reliable D call. CDR1 and CDR2 from the germline V gene are LNHDA and SQIVND (reference sequence). This CDR3 contains 13 residues. Trimming removed 9 bases from V and 3 bases from J, with 14 bases in between. CDR3 loop: CASRVGGDTEAFF. The CDR3 DNA reads as TGTGCCAGCCGCGTCGGCGGAGACACTGAAGCTTTCTTT. The complete variable domain, with remaining parts taken from reference TRBV19 and TRBJ1-1, reads DGGITQSPKYLFRKEGQNVTLSCEQNLNHDAMYWYRQDPGQGLRLIYYSQIVNDFQKGDIAEGYSVSREKKESFPLTVTSAQKNPTAFYLCASRVGGDTEAFFGQGTRLTVV.

The rearrangement links TRBV2 to TRBJ2-1, with TRBD2 matching over 12 bases. Germline CDR1 and CDR2: SNHLY and FYNNEI. V shed 5 bases, J shed 7 bases, and the junction held 3 bases outside the gene matches. The CDR3 spans 14 residues. CDR3 region: CASSLAGGMNEQFF. DNA of the CDR3: TGTGCCAGCAGTCTAGCGGGGGGGATGAATGAGCAGTTCTTC.

V usage is TRBV29-1 and J usage is TRBJ2-7; possibly TRBD1 or TRBD2 for D (6 bases each). The CDR3 is 12 residues long. V dropped 3 bases and J dropped 8 bases, with 14 bases sitting between them. CDR1 is SQVTM and CDR2 is ANQGSEA in the germline V gene. Here the CDR3 DNA reads TGCAGCGTTGATTTAGGAGGGGGGAAGCAGTACTTC. Protein product: CSVDLGGGKQYF.

V usage is TRBV7-6 and J usage is TRBJ2-7; the D call may be TRBD1 or TRBD2 (5 bases each). This CDR3 spans 18 amino acids. Germline CDR1 SGHVS, CDR2 FNYEAQ. V lost 4 bases, J lost 0 bases, and 22 bases lay in between. CDR3 DNA: TGTGCCAGCAGCTCGTACCCTCAGGGAGCAAAAGGCTCCTACGAGCAGTACTTC. Translation: CASSSYPQGAKGSYEQYF.

The V call is TRBV11-2, the J call TRBJ2-5; D is possibly TRBD2 (6 bases). The CDR3 is made up of 15 amino acids. The V gene lost 1 base and the J gene lost 5 bases, with 14 bases spanning the gap. CDR1 is SGHAT, CDR2 FQNNGV, per germline. CDR3 nucleotides: TGTGCCAGCAGCTTAGGGGGGACTTCGGCGGAGACCCAGTACTTC. Translation gives CASSLGGTSAETQYF.

This clone has just one count. CDR3 nucleotides: TGTGCCAGCAGCTTAGGGGACAGGGGGCCTAATGAAAAACTGTTTTTT. As protein: CASSLGDRGPNEKLFF. The chain uses TRBV7-9 and TRBJ1-4, with TRBD1 matching 12 bases. V was pared by 1 base and J by 3 bases, with 0 bases of the junction left unmatched. The CDR3 covers 16 residues. CDR1 SEHNR and CDR2 FQNEAQ come from the germline V gene (reference sequence). Supplemented by reference TRBV7-9 and TRBJ1-4, the full variable domain reads DTGVSQNPRHKITKRGQNVTFRCDPISEHNRLYWYRQTLGQGPEFLTYFQNEAQLEKSRLLSDRFSAERPKGSFSTLEIQRTEQGDSAMYLCASSLGDRGPNEKLFFGSGTQLSVL.

The gene calls are TRBV5-1 and TRBJ2-3; D call uncertain. There are 14 residues in the CDR3. With 0 bases removed from V and 2 bases from J, the gap between germline ends came to 7 bases. Looked up from germline, CDR1 is SGHRS and CDR2 is YFSETQ. The CDR3 nucleotides are TGCGCCAGCAGCTTGGACACTGACACAGATACGCAGTATTTT. Amino acids: CASSLDTDTDTQYF.

The V and J genes are TRBV27 and TRBJ1-5; perhaps TRBD1 as D (6 bases). This CDR3 is 14 amino acids long. V was trimmed by 6 bases and J by 1 base, leaving 10 bases between them. CDR1 and CDR2 (germline): MNHEY, SMNVEV (reference sequence). The CDR3 nucleotides are TGTGCCAGCAGAACAGGGTTAAGCAATCAGCCCCAGCATTTT. It is translated as CASRTGLSNQPQHF.

The rearrangement joins TRBV5-1 to TRBJ1-5, with D possibly matching TRBD1 (5 bases). Germline V gene lookup returns CDR1 SGHRS and CDR2 YFSETQ. This CDR3 has 13 amino acids. V was trimmed by 3 bases and J by 4 bases, leaving 8 bases between them. CDR3 nucleotide sequence: TGCGCCAGCAGCTCGGACATTAATCAGCCCCAGCATTTT. Encoded protein: CASSSDINQPQHF.

J is TRBJ2-7 and V is TRBV7-2, with D maybe TRBD2 (6 bases). Looked up from germline, CDR1 is SGHTA and CDR2 is FQGNSA. The CDR3 extends over 14 amino acids. V was clipped by 5 bases and J by 3 bases, with 14 bases between them. The CDR3 DNA sequence: TGTGCCAGCAGCACGCGAACCGGGGGCTACGAGCAGTACTTC. It is translated as CASSTRTGGYEQYF.

This clone occurred once. The gene calls are TRBV6-1 and TRBJ1-1; D might be TRBD1 (6 bases). The CDR3 loop spans 24 amino acids. Trimming cost V 2 bases and J 0 bases, with 37 bases left between them. Per the germline V gene, CDR1 is MNHNS and CDR2 is SASEGT. The CDR3 loop reads CASSENRSRAPRLGGLGVNTEAFF. CDR3 coding DNA: TGTGCCAGCAGTGAAAATCGCTCCAGGGCCCCGAGGTTAGGGGGGTTGGGAGTGAACACTGAAGCTTTCTTT.

J is TRBJ1-5 and V is TRBV5-1; D gene unclear. Germline V gives CDR1 SGHRS, CDR2 YFSETQ. V was clipped by 5 bases and J by 4 bases, with 10 bases between them. The CDR3 length is 13 residues. Here the CDR3 DNA reads TGCGCCAGCAGGTTAGCGGGGAATCAGCCCCAGCATTTT. Its protein is CASRLAGNQPQHF.